This T cell receptor (beta chain) was profiled in a study of identical twins. Study-wide findings and caveats: Modelling approaches yielded underestimates of out-of-frame TCR alpha sharing between monozygotic twins.

CDR3 length: 14 residues. The germline CDR1 and CDR2 sequences are MNHEY and SVGAGI. This clonotype was detected only a few times. Antigen: not known. At one end the junction does not follow the germline gene, possibly because of a read error. TCRdb re-derived calls from the 5' RACE reads in MiXCR, one entry per CDR3 protein. The sample has about 690,000 distinct CDR3 sequences; around 6% are singletons. The sample taken for sequencing was naive T cells sorted from blood. This TCR derives from a man between 18 and 35 years old in good health. The chain employs TRBV6-5 and TRBJ2-5, with D perhaps TRBD1 or TRBD2 (5 bases each). CDR3 nucleotide sequence: TGTGCCAGCAATTACCGGGACGATCAAGAGACCCAGTACTTC. Translation: CASNYRDDQETQYF.